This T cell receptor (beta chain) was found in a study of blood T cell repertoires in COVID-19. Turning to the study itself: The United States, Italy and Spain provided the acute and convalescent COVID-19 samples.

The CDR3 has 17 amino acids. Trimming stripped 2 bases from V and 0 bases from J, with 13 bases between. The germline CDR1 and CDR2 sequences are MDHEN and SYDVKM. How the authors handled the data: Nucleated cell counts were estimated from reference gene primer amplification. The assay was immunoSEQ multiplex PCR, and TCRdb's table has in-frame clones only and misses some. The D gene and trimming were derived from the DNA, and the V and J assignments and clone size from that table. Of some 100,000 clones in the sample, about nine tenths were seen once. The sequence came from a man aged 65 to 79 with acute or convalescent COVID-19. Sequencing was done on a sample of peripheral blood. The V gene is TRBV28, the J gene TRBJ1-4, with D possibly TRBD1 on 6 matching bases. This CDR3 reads CASSLSPYRATNEKLFF. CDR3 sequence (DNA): TGTGCCAGCAGTTTAAGCCCTTACAGGGCAACTAATGAAAAACTGTTTTTT.